Below, one T cell receptor beta chain is given with its context. As handled by the study authors: Cell counts per sample came from amplifying reference gene primers. Generated by immunoSEQ multiplex PCR, the TCRdb table keeps only in-frame clones and is missing some. The V and J calls and clone size come from that table; D and trimming were worked out from the DNA. The sample carries some 71,000 clones, 70% to 90% recorded once. This record comes from a study of blood T cell repertoires in COVID-19. About the study: Acute-phase and convalescent COVID-19 samples originated in the United States, Italy and Spain. T cells, B-cell-depleted T cells, or PBMCs supplied cDNA or gDNA.

V was shortened by 8 bases and J by 4 bases, with 20 bases between the two germline ends. From germline, CDR1 is MDHEN and CDR2 SYDVKM. The CDR3 is 15 residues long. The specimen sequenced was peripheral blood. The clonotype originates from a man aged 25 to 45 with acute or convalescent COVID-19. This chain connects TRBV28 to TRBJ1-2, with D hard to call. The CDR3, as DNA: TGTGCCAGCGGATCGTCTGACTACCTATCCTATGGCTACACCTTC. Its protein product is CASGSSDYLSYGYTF.